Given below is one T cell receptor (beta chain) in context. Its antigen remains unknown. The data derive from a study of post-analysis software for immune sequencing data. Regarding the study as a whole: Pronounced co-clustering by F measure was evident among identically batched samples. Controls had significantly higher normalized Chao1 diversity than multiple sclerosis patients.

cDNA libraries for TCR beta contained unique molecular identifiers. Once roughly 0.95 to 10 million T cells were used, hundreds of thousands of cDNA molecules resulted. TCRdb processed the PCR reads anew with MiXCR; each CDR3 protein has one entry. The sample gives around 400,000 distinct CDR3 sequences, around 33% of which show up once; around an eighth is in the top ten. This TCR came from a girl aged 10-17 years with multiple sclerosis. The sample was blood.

Here the CDR3 reads CASSPAASYNEQFF. CDR3 bases: TGTGCCAGCAGCCCCGCTGCCTCCTACAATGAGCAGTTCTTC. The rearrangement joins TRBV14 to TRBJ2-1; D gene uncertain. The CDR3 consists of 14 residues. Germline V CDR1 and CDR2: SGHDN, FVKESK. Trimming removed 4 bases from V and 0 bases from J, with 7 bases in between.